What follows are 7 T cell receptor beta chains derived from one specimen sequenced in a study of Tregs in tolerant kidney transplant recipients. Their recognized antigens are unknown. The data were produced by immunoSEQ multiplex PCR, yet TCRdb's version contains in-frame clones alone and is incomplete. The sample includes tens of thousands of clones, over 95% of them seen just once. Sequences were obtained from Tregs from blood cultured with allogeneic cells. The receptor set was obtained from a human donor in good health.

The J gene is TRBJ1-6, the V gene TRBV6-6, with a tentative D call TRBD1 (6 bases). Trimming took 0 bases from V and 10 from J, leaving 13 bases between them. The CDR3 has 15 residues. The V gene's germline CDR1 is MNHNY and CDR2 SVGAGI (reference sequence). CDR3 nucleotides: TGTGCCAGCAGTTACTCGAACAGGGTACTATCACCCCTCCACTTT. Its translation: CASSYSNRVLSPLHF.

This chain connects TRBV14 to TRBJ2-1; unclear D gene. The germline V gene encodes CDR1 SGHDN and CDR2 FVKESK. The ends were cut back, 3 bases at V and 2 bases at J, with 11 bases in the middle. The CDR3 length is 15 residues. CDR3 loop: CASSHLERAYNEQFF. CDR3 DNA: TGTGCCAGCAGCCATTTAGAAAGAGCCTACAATGAGCAGTTCTTC.

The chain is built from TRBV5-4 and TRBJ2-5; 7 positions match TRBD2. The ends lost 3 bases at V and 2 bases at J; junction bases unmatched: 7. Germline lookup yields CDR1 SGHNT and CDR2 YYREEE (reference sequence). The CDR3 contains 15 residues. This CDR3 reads CASSWGGMGQETQYF. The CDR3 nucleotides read TGTGCCAGCAGCTGGGGGGGAATGGGGCAAGAGACCCAGTACTTC. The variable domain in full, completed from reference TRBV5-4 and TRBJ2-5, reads ETGVTQSPTHLIKTRGQQVTLRCSSQSGHNTVSWYQQALGQGPQFIFQYYREEENGRGNFPPRFSGLQFPNYSSELNVNALELDDSALYLCASSWGGMGQETQYFGPGTRLLVL.

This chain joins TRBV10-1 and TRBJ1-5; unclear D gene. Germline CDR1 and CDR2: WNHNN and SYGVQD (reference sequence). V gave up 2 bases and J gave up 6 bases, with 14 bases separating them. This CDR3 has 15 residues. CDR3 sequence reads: CASSEPDLSGQPQHF. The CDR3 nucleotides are TGCGCCAGCAGTGAGCCGGACCTATCAGGTCAGCCCCAGCATTTT.

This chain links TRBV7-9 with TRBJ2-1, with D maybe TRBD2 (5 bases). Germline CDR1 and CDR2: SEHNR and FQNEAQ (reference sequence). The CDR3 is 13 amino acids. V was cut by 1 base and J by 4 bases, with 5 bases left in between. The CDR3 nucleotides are TGTGCCAGCAGCTTAGGGACTTACAATGAGCAGTTCTTC. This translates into CASSLGTYNEQFF.

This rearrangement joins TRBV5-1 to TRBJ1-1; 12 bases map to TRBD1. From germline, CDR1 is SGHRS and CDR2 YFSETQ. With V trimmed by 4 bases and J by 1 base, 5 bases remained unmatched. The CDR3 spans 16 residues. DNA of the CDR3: TGCGCCAGCAGCCTAGGGACAGGGGGCCAGAACACTGAAGCTTTCTTT. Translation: CASSLGTGGQNTEAFF.

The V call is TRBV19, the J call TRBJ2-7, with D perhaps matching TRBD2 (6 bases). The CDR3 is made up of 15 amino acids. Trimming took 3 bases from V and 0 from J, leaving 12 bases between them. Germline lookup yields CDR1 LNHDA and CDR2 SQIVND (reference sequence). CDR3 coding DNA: TGTGCCAGTAGTATGTTATTAGCGGCCTCCTACGAGCAGTACTTC. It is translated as CASSMLLAASYEQYF.